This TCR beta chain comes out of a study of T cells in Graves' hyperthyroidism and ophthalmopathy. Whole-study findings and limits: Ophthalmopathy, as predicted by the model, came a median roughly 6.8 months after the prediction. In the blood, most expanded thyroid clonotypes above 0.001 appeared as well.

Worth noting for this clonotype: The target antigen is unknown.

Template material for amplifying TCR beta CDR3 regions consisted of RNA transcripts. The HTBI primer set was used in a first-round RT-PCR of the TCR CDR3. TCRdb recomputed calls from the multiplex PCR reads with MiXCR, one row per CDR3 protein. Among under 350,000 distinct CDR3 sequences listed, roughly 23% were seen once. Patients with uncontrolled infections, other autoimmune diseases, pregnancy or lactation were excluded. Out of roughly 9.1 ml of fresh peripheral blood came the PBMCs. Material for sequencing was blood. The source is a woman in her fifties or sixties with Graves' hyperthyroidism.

CDR3 region: CASSPGQALGYTF. In DNA form, the CDR3 reads TGTGCCAGCAGCCCAGGACAGGCCTTGGGCTACACCTTC. The chain links TRBV3-1 to TRBJ1-2, with 7 bases identical to TRBD1. V dropped 4 bases and J dropped 8; count of bases not matched to a gene: 7. Germline-derived CDR1 and CDR2 are LGHDT and YNNKEL (reference sequence). The CDR3 length is 13 residues. Full variable domain (remainder filled in from reference TRBV3-1 and TRBJ1-2): DTAVSQTPKYLVTQMGNDKSIKCEQNLGHDTMYWYKQDSKKFLKIMFSYNNKELIINETVPNRFSPKSPDKAHLNLHINSLELGDSAVYFCASSPGQALGYTFGSGTRLTVV.